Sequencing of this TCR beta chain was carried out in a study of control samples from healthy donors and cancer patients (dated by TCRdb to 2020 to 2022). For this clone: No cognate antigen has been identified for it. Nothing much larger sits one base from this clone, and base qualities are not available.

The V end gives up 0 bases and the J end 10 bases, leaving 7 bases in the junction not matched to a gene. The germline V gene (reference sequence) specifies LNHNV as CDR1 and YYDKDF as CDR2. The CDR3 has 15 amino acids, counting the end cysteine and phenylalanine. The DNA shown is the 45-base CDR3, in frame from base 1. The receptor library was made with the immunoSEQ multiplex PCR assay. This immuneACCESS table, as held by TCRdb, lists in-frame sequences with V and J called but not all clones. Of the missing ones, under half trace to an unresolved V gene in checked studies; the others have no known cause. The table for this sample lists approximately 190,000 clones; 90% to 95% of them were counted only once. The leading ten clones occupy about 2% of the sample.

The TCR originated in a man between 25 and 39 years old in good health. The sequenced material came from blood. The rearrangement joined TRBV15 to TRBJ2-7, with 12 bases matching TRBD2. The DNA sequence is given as TGTGCCACCAGCAGAGATCAACTAGCGGGGGGATTACAGTACTTC. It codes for CATSRDQLAGGLQYF.